The present entry profiles one T cell receptor beta chain with its context. Its antigen remains unknown. This CDR3 is built from 16 residues. Germline loops: CDR1 LNHDA, CDR2 SQIVND (reference sequence). V was trimmed by 0 bases and J by 6 bases, leaving 15 bases between them. The data were obtained in a study of cytotoxic CD8 clonotypes in ibrutinib-treated CLL. The study, taken as a whole, reports: Public clonotypes (which were uncommon) either contracted or remained stable on treatment. Increased clonality at ibrutinib response gave way to a return toward baseline at progression.

Cryopreserved PBMCs were the source of approximately 2 micrograms of genomic DNA, which went to TCR beta libraries. Clones were read by immunoSEQ multiplex PCR, and TCRdb kept only the in-frame ones, dropping some. Counted here are about 140,000 clones, 75% to 95% occurring once; the ten biggest clones make up less than 14%. The chain combines TRBV19 with TRBJ2-1, with D unresolved. Source: PBMCs, taken after 12 months of ibrutinib treatment. The origin of this receptor is a human donor with chronic lymphocytic leukemia. The CDR3 region is CASSIDPPGRFNEQFF. The CDR3 DNA reads TGTGCCAGTAGTATAGATCCTCCGGGCCGATTCAATGAGCAGTTCTTC.